This T cell receptor beta chain originates from a study of cytomegalovirus exposure and HLA in healthy donors. Overall study results and limits: The study carried out a later analysis of TCR beta sequences. It associated approximately 16,000 of them with specific HLA alleles at a false discovery rate of 0.05. In a later analysis, several top co-occurrence clusters appeared linked to parvovirus B19, influenza, CMV and Epstein-Barr virus. A later examination showed that TCR association rates differed by HLA locus, with DRB1 most and HLA-C fewest. No immune exposure information besides CMV serostatus was available.

The study ran its PCR with 60 Vbeta and 13 Jbeta primers. Clones were sequenced by immunoSEQ multiplex PCR, and TCRdb holds only the in-frame ones, with some missing. The repertoire holds 100,000 to 120,000 clones, roughly 71% seen once, with roughly 8.3% in the top ten. A word on this clone: Its antigen is unknown.

Germline CDR1 is MNHEY and CDR2 is SVGAGI. V shed 6 bases and J shed 5 bases, with 15 bases lying between them. The CDR3 has 14 amino acids. Sequencing was carried out using PBMCs. The rearrangement links TRBV6-5 to TRBJ2-3, with D unresolved. The sequence was collected from a man between 18 and 35 years old in good health and CMV-seropositive. The CDR3 is CASSHVEARDTQYF. CDR3 DNA: TGTGCCAGCAGCCATGTCGAGGCAAGAGATACGCAGTATTTT.